The T cell receptor (beta chain) described here comes from a study of T cell responses to AZD1222 COVID-19 vaccine. Study-wide results and caveats: Repertoires were sampled only after the peak T cell response. Reportedly, close to half of spike-specific TCRs are directed against unmutated variant regions. There were mostly white British donors and more females than males, and clonal diversity was possibly underestimated.

TCRdb's table, derived via immunoSEQ multiplex PCR, lists solely in-frame clones and lacks some. The sample yields approximately 26,000 clones, 75% to 90% seen once. A note on this clone: Its target is unknown.

CDR1 SQVTM and CDR2 ANQGSEA come from the germline V gene. This CDR3 has 11 amino acids. Trimming took 6 bases from V and 7 from J; bases not matched to a gene: 5. This TCR came from an adult in good health. Sequenced material: peripheral blood, taken on day 0 of AZD1222 vaccination. The chain couples TRBV29-1 to TRBJ1-2, with 7 bases lining up with TRBD1. The DNA of the CDR3 is TGCAGCGTCGACGACAGGGCTGGCTACACCTTC. Its translation: CSVDDRAGYTF.